Shown below are 22 T cell receptor beta chains from a single sample sequenced in a study of cytomegalovirus exposure and HLA in healthy donors. Primers for the PCR totalled 60 Vbeta and 13 Jbeta. The data were produced by immunoSEQ multiplex PCR, yet TCRdb's version contains in-frame clones alone and is incomplete. This listing includes more than 40,000 clones. The sequenced material came from PBMCs. These receptor sequences come from a man aged 40-49 years in good health and CMV-seropositive.

The chain couples TRBV7-2 to TRBJ1-2, with D perhaps TRBD1 (6 bases). The CDR3 runs to 13 residues. CDR1 is SGHTA and CDR2 is FQGNSA in the germline V gene. Trimming shortened V by 6 bases and J by 4 bases, and 12 bases separated the two germline ends. The CDR3 DNA sequence: TGTGCCAGCAGGCCACAGGGACCCTATGGCTACACCTTC. It specifies CASRPQGPYGYTF. Filled out from reference TRBV7-2 and TRBJ1-2, the complete variable domain reads GAGVSQSPSNKVTEKGKDVELRCDPISGHTALYWYRQSLGQGLEFLIYFQGNSAPDKSGLPSDRFSAERTGGSVSTLTIQRTQQEDSAVYLCASRPQGPYGYTFGSGTRLTVV.

This chain uses TRBV7-8 with TRBJ1-2, with 11 bases matching TRBD1. Looked up from germline, CDR1 is SGHVS and CDR2 is FQNEAQ. The CDR3 length is 13 residues. The V segment lost 5 bases and the J segment 8 bases; nucleotides outside the gene matches: 4. CDR3 bases: TGTGCCAGCAGCCCGGGACAGGGGGGCGGCTACACCTTC. Its translation: CASSPGQGGGYTF.

The chain links TRBV7-2 to TRBJ1-1; TRBD1 might be the D (6 bases). V lost 4 bases to trimming and J lost 1 base, with 10 bases between them. Per the germline V gene, CDR1 is SGHTA and CDR2 is FQGNSA. This CDR3 is built from 14 residues. CDR3 loop: CASSSPDRNTEAFF. CDR3 DNA: TGTGCCAGCAGCTCACCGGACAGGAACACTGAAGCTTTCTTT.

The CDR3 region is CASSIGTPPTQLFF. Here the CDR3 DNA reads TGTGCCAGTAGTATCGGGACACCCCCCACTCAGCTGTTTTTT. The chain combines TRBV19 with TRBJ2-2; D perhaps matches TRBD1 (6 bases). This CDR3 is built from 14 residues. Germline CDR1 LNHDA, CDR2 SQIVND (reference sequence). Trimming shortened V by 3 bases and J by 12 bases, and 17 bases separated the two germline ends.

The V call is TRBV28, the J call TRBJ2-1; D is possibly TRBD1 (6 bases). The germline V and J ends were trimmed by 7 bases and 5 bases, with 18 bases remaining between them. The CDR3 sequence is 15 residues long. Looked up from germline, CDR1 is MDHEN and CDR2 is SYDVKM. CDR3 sequence reads: CASKRGGGLNNEQFF. Here the CDR3 DNA reads TGTGCCAGCAAACGAGGTGGGGGCCTGAACAATGAGCAGTTCTTC. The complete variable domain, with remaining parts taken from reference TRBV28 and TRBJ2-1, reads DVKVTQSSRYLVKRTGEKVFLECVQDMDHENMFWYRQDPGLGLRLIYFSYDVKMKEKGDIPEGYSVSREKKERFSLILESASTNQTSMYLCASKRGGGLNNEQFFGPGTRLTVL.

The V call is TRBV19, the J call TRBJ1-5; D is unclear. The length of the CDR3 is 13 residues. V was cut by 3 bases and J by 3 bases, with 6 bases left in between. Germline values: CDR1 LNHDA, CDR2 SQIVND (reference sequence). The CDR3 loop is CASSIAYNQPQHF. CDR3 nucleotide sequence: TGTGCCAGTAGTATTGCCTACAATCAGCCCCAGCATTTT.

V is TRBV19 and J is TRBJ2-1; TRBD1 might be the D (5 bases). Germline V gives CDR1 LNHDA, CDR2 SQIVND (reference sequence). V lost 1 base to trimming and J lost 9 bases, with 10 bases between them. The CDR3 covers 13 residues. The CDR3 loop reads CASSIALQVEQFF. The DNA for the CDR3 is TGTGCCAGTAGTATAGCTCTACAGGTTGAGCAGTTCTTC.

Here the CDR3 reads CASSRTANTGELFF. CDR3 in DNA: TGTGCCAGCAGCCGGACTGCGAACACCGGGGAGCTGTTTTTT. V gene TRBV6-6 combines with J gene TRBJ2-2, with D possibly matching TRBD2 (5 bases). V dropped 6 bases and J dropped 0 bases, with 8 bases sitting between them. CDR3 length: 14 amino acids. Germline V gene lookup returns CDR1 MNHNY and CDR2 SVGAGI (reference sequence).

The V and J genes are TRBV7-2 and TRBJ2-7, with TRBD1 matching over 8 bases. The CDR3 spans 15 residues. The germline CDR1 and CDR2 sequences are SGHTA and FQGNSA. With V trimmed by 4 bases and J by 3 bases, 8 bases remained unmatched. This chain's CDR3 is CASSSTWTGYYEQYF. The CDR3 DNA follows: TGTGCCAGCAGCTCCACCTGGACAGGGTACTACGAGCAGTACTTC.

The gene calls are TRBV30 and TRBJ2-6; 8 bases line up with TRBD1. CDR3 length: 18 residues. The germline CDR1 and CDR2 sequences are GTSNPN and SVGIG (reference sequence). The V gene end was trimmed by 0 bases and the J gene end by 0 bases; junction bases not matched to a gene: 7. The CDR3 spells CAWSVSGGHFSGANVLTF. In nucleotides, the CDR3 is TGTGCCTGGAGTGTTTCAGGGGGCCACTTCTCTGGGGCCAACGTCCTGACTTTC.

The chain carries TRBV7-9 and TRBJ1-3; D may be TRBD1 (5 bases). The CDR3 runs to 15 residues. From germline, CDR1 is SEHNR and CDR2 FQNEAQ (reference sequence). V lost 4 bases to trimming and J lost 4 bases, with 14 bases between them. CDR3 sequence (DNA): TGTGCCAGCAGCTCCCCGACAGTCTCGGGAAACACCATATATTTT. This codes for CASSSPTVSGNTIYF.

This chain uses TRBV2 with TRBJ2-1, with 7 bases that match TRBD1. The length of the CDR3 is 14 residues. Germline CDR1 and CDR2: SNHLY and FYNNEI. V shed 6 bases, J shed 0 bases, and the junction held 2 bases outside the gene matches. Here the CDR3 reads CASRQGSSYNEQFF. CDR3 DNA sequence: TGTGCCAGCAGACAGGGGAGCTCCTACAATGAGCAGTTCTTC.

The rearrangement links TRBV5-6 to TRBJ1-4, with 10 bases that match TRBD1. The CDR3 extends over 15 amino acids. The J segment lost 5 bases and the V segment lost 2 bases, leaving 3 bases of the junction unmatched. The germline gives CDR1 SGHDT, CDR2 YYEEEE. The CDR3 sequence is CASSFRQGANEKLFF. DNA of the CDR3: TGTGCCAGCAGCTTCAGACAGGGGGCGAATGAAAAACTGTTTTTT.

The rearrangement uses TRBV18 and TRBJ2-1; D remains ambiguous. Germline V gene data show CDR1 as KGHSH and CDR2 as LQKENI. Deletions cut 4 bases from V and 8 bases from J, with 6 bases between. The CDR3 has 11 residues. The CDR3 nucleotides are TGTGCCAGCTCACTACTCGATGAGCAGTTCTTC. This translates into CASSLLDEQFF.

The V call is TRBV6-5, the J call TRBJ1-2; the match to TRBD1 covers 8 bases. Germline V gene sequence: CDR1 MNHEY, CDR2 SVGAGI. V was pared by 4 bases and J by 4 bases, with 8 bases of the junction left unmatched. The CDR3 is 15 amino acids. The CDR3 DNA reads TGTGCCAGCAGTTGGTGGACAGGGAAGAGCTATGGCTACACCTTC. Amino acid sequence: CASSWWTGKSYGYTF.

This chain links TRBV29-1 with TRBJ1-1; the match to TRBD1 covers 10 bases. The length of the CDR3 is 20 residues. V shed 2 bases and J 0 bases; nucleotides not matched to a gene: 18. CDR1 is SQVTM and CDR2 is ANQGSEA in the germline V gene. CDR3 sequence (DNA): TGCAGCGTTGAAAGGCGGACAGGGGGTTACCCACCCCCGATGAACACTGAAGCTTTCTTT. As protein: CSVERRTGGYPPPMNTEAFF.

J is TRBJ1-4 and V is TRBV5-4; TRBD1 agrees at 10 bases. Trimming cost V 3 bases and J 5 bases; bases outside gene matches: 4. Per the germline V gene, CDR1 is SGHNT and CDR2 is YYREEE (reference sequence). The CDR3 spans 15 residues. The CDR3 nucleotides are TGTGCCAGCAGCTACGGACAGGGGGGAAATGAAAAACTGTTTTTT. This codes for CASSYGQGGNEKLFF.

The J gene is TRBJ1-2, the V gene TRBV29-1; 8 bases agree with TRBD1. The V segment lost 7 bases and the J segment 5 bases; nucleotides outside the gene matches: 6. Germline loops: CDR1 SQVTM, CDR2 ANQGSEA. CDR3 length: 12 residues. The CDR3 here is CSAITGGYGYTF. DNA for the CDR3: TGCAGCGCGATAACAGGGGGATATGGCTACACCTTC.

The chain is built from TRBV6-1 and TRBJ2-7, with D perhaps matching TRBD1 (5 bases). V was cut by 3 bases and J by 3 bases, with 12 bases left in between. Germline CDR1 MNHNS, CDR2 SASEGT. This CDR3 has 14 residues. Here the CDR3 reads CASSDQGYYYEQYF. CDR3 nucleotides: TGTGCCAGCAGTGACCAGGGATACTACTACGAGCAGTACTTC.

V and J are TRBV4-1 and TRBJ2-7, with D tentatively TRBD1 (6 bases). The length of the CDR3 is 20 residues. Germline V gene lookup returns CDR1 MGHRA and CDR2 YSYEKL. V lost 0 bases and J lost 0, with 24 bases in between. The CDR3 region is CASSQEGWGSWTASSYEQYF. DNA for the CDR3: TGCGCCAGCAGCCAAGAAGGGTGGGGTTCCTGGACAGCTAGCTCCTACGAGCAGTACTTC.

The chain joins TRBV18 to TRBJ1-5, with no clear D. The V and J ends lost 4 bases and 5 bases respectively, with 12 bases between them. Per germline, CDR1 KGHSH and CDR2 LQKENI. The CDR3 has 14 residues. Here the CDR3 reads CASSRDRGDQPQHF. The CDR3 DNA follows: TGTGCCAGCTCACGAGATAGAGGCGATCAGCCCCAGCATTTT.

The genes are TRBV6-5 and TRBJ2-1; TRBD2 agrees at 10 bases. Losses at the gene ends were 4 bases for V and 2 bases for J; bases not matched to a gene: 2. In germline, CDR1 is MNHEY, CDR2 SVGAGI. This CDR3 region has 15 residues. The CDR3 reads CASSLAGGPYNEQFF. The CDR3, as DNA: TGTGCCAGCAGTTTAGCGGGAGGTCCCTACAATGAGCAGTTCTTC.